This record looks at one T cell receptor (beta chain) sequence and its context. Its antigen is not known. This table comes from immunoSEQ multiplex PCR, and its TCRdb copy is limited to in-frame clones, with some not included. The sample yields 120,000 or so clones, 90% to 96% seen once. This sample stems from a study of cytomegalovirus exposure and HLA in healthy donors. Study-level results: Most TCR sequences were uncommon, yet certain public TCRs appeared in many donors.

This CDR3 comprises 14 residues. V was trimmed by 3 bases and J by 7 bases, leaving 16 bases between them. From germline, CDR1 is SGDLS and CDR2 YYNGEE. The chain joins TRBV9 to TRBJ1-1, with TRBD1 as a possible D gene (6 bases). The sample was PBMCs. The clonotype comes from a man younger than 35 in good health and CMV-seronegative. CDR3 sequence reads: CASSAVSLGGEAFF. The CDR3, as DNA: TGTGCCAGCAGCGCCGTCAGCTTAGGGGGTGAAGCTTTCTTT.